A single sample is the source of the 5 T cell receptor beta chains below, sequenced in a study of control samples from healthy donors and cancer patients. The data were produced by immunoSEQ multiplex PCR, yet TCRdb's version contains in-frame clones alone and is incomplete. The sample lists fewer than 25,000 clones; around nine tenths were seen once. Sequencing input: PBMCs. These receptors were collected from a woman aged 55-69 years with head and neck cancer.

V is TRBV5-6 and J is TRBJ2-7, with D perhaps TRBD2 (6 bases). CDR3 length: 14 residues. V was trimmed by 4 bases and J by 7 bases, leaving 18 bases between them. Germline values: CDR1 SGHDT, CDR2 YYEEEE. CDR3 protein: CASSPGGIPTEQYF. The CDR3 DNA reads TGTGCCAGCAGCCCTGGGGGGATCCCTACTGAGCAGTACTTC.

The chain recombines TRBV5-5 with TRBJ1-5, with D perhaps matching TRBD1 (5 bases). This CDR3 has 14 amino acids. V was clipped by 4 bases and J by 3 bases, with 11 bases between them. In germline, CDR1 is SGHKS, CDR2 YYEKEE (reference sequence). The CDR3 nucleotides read TGTGCCAGCAGCCCGGGGCCCAACAATCAGCCCCAGCATTTT. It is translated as CASSPGPNNQPQHF.

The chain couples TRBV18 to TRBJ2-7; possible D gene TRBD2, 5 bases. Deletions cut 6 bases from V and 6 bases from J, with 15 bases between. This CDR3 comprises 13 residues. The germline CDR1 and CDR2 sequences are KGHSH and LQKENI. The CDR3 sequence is CASSLIFRGEQYF. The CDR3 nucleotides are TGTGCCAGCTCGCTCATTTTCCGGGGCGAGCAGTACTTC.

CDR3 amino acids: CASSWEGTYEQYF. The CDR3, as DNA: TGTGCCAGCTCCTGGGAAGGGACTTACGAGCAGTACTTC. The chain recombines TRBV18 with TRBJ2-7; tentative D call: TRBD2 (6 bases). The germline CDR1 and CDR2 sequences are KGHSH and LQKENI. The CDR3 contains 13 residues. V was cut by 6 bases and J by 4 bases, with 13 bases left in between.

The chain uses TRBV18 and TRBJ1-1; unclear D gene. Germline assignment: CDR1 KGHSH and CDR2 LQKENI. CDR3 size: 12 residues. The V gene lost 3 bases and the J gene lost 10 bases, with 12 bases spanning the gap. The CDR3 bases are TGTGCCAGCTCACCGCGGTCGGATGGAGCTTTCTTT. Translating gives CASSPRSDGAFF.